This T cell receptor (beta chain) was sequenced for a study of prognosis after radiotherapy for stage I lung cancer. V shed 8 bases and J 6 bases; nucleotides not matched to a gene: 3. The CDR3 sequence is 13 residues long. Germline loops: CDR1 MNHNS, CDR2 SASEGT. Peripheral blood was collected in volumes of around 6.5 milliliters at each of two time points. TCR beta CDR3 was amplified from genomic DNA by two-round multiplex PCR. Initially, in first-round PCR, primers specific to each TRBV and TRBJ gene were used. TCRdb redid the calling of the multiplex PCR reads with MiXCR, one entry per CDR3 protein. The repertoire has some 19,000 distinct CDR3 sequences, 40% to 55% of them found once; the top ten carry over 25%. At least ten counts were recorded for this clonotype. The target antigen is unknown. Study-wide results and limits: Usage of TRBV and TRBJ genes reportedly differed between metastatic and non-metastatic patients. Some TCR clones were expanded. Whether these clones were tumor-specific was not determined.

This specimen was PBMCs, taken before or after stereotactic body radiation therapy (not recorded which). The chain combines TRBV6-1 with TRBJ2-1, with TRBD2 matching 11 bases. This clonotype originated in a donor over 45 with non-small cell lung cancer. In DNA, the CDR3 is TGTGCCAGCGGACTAGCGGGTTCCAATGAGCAGTTCTTC. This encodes CASGLAGSNEQFF.